The present T cell receptor beta chain was sequenced within a study of shared clonotypes between healthy human individuals. Study findings and constraints: Clonotypes not shared had lower generation probabilities than those common to all four donors.

Positive CCR7 selection of CD45RO-negative cells yielded the naive CD8 cells, and terminally differentiated effector memory CD45RA+ cells were excluded. The CDR3 has 15 amino acids. When replicate PCRs were run on sorted subsets, they used 200 to 250 ng DNA, around 33,000 T cell genomes. Repertoires were generated with immunoSEQ multiplex PCR, while TCRdb's copy carries only in-frame clones and drops some. The sample shows about 2,200,000 clones, 85% to 95% of them seen only once. Details on this clone: What it binds is unknown.

The genes are TRBV12-2 and TRBJ2-1; the D call of TRBD1 is as the table states it, not checked on the DNA. TRBV12-2 is a recognized pseudogene. This TCR came from a man aged 18 to 29 in good health. Some clones in this sample may be carry-over from other donors' samples. The sample consisted of naive CD8+ T cells from PBMCs. CDR3 DNA: TGTGCAAGTCGCTTAACGTACAGCTCCTACAATGAGCAGTTCTTC. It yields the protein CASRLTYSSYNEQFF.